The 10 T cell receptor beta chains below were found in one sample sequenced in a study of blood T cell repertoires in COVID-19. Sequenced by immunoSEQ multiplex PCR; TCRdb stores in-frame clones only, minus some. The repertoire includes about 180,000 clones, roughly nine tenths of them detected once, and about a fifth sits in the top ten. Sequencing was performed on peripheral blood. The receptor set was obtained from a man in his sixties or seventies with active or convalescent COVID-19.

The chain's CDR3 is CASSESLWRGDNSPLHF. The CDR3 nucleotides are TGTGCCAGCAGTGAATCCTTGTGGAGGGGAGATAATTCACCCCTCCACTTT. The chain is built from TRBV25-1 and TRBJ1-6; tentative D call: TRBD1 (5 bases). CDR3 length: 17 amino acids. Germline CDR1 MGHDK, CDR2 SYGVNS. V was shortened by 1 base and J by 5 bases, with 15 bases between the two germline ends.

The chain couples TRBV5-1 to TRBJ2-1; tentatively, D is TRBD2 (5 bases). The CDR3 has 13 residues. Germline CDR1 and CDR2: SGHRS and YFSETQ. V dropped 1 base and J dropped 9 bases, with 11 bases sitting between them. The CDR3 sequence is CASSLTDFGEQFF. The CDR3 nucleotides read TGCGCCAGCAGCTTGACGGACTTCGGTGAGCAGTTCTTC.

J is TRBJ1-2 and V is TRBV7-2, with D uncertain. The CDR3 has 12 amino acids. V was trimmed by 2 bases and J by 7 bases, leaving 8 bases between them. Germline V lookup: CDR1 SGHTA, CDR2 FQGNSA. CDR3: CASSLSPTGYTF. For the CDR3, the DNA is TGTGCCAGCAGCTTATCCCCTACTGGCTACACCTTC.

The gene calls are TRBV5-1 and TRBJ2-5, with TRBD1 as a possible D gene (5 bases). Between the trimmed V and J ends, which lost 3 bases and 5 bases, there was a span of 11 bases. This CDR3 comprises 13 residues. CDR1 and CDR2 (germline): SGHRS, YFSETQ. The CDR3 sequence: CASSWQGSETQYF. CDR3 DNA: TGCGCCAGCAGCTGGCAGGGTTCGGAGACCCAGTACTTC.

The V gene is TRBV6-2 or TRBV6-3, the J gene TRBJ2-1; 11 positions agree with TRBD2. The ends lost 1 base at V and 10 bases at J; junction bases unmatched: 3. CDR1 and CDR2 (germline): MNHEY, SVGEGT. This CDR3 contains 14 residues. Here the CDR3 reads CASSYLASGREQFF. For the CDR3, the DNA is TGTGCCAGCAGTTACTTGGCTAGCGGGAGGGAGCAGTTCTTC.

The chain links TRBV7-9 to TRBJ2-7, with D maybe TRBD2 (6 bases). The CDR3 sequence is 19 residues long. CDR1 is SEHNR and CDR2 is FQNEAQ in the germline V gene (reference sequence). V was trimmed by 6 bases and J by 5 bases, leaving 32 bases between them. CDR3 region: CASSSPGTLGSGRVHEQYF. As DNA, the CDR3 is TGTGCCAGCAGTTCCCCCGGGACTCTCGGTTCCGGCAGAGTCCACGAGCAGTACTTC.

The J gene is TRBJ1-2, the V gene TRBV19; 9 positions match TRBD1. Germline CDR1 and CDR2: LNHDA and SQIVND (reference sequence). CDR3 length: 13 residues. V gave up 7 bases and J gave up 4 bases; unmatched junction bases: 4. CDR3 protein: CASTSTGGYGYTF. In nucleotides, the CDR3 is TGTGCCAGTACCTCGACAGGGGGCTATGGCTACACCTTC.

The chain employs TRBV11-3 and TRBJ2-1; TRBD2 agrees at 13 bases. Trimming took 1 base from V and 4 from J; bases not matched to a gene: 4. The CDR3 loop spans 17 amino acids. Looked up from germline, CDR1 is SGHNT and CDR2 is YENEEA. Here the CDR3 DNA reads TGTGCCAGCAGCTTAGGACTAGCGGGAGGCGCTTACAATGAGCAGTTCTTC. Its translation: CASSLGLAGGAYNEQFF.

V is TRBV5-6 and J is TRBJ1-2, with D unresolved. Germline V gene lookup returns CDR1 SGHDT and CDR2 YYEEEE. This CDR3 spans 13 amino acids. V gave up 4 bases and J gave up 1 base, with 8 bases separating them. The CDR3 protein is CASSRTDNYGYTF. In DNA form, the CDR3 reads TGTGCCAGCAGCCGCACAGATAACTATGGCTACACCTTC.

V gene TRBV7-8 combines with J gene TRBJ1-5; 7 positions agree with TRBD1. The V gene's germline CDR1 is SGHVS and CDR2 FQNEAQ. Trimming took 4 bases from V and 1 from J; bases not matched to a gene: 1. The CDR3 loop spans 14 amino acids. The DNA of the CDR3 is TGTGCCAGCAGCTCGACAGGGAGCAATCAGCCCCAGCATTTT. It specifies CASSSTGSNQPQHF.